This TCR beta chain appears in the sequencing data of a study of T-cell reconstitution after alpha-beta-depleted transplantation in children. The CDR3 contains 16 residues. Trimming took 4 bases from V and 7 from J, leaving 21 bases between them. Germline V CDR1 and CDR2: SGHKS, YYEKEE (reference sequence). TCRbeta library construction was performed incorporating unique molecular identifiers. TCRdb ran MiXCR on the PCR reads and lists one entry per CDR3 protein. The sample has about 400,000 distinct CDR3 sequences; roughly 21% are singletons. This sample comprised PBMCs from the stem cell graft donor, obtained from the stem cell graft. The origin of this receptor is a human donor who donated a stem cell graft to a child with acute myeloid leukemia. The chain links TRBV5-5 to TRBJ2-4; D possibly corresponds to TRBD1 (6 bases). The CDR3 region is CASSLQGGQGRNIQYF. The CDR3, as DNA: TGTGCCAGCAGCCTACAGGGTGGGCAGGGACGTAACATTCAGTACTTC.